The T cell receptor beta chain described here comes from a study of T cells in Graves' hyperthyroidism and ophthalmopathy. A few counts support this clonotype. Amplification of TCR beta CDR3 regions used RNA as the template. The HTBI primer set drove a first-round RT-PCR of the TCR CDR3. TCRdb ran MiXCR on the multiplex PCR reads and lists one entry per CDR3 protein. The sample holds a few hundred thousand distinct CDR3 sequences; roughly 15% are singletons and the top ten take approximately 35%. Germline V CDR1 and CDR2: SGHRS, YFSETQ. CDR3 size: 13 residues. Trimming stripped 7 bases from V and 1 base from J, with 10 bases between. Ophthalmopathy in the patients scored at least 3 on Clinical Activity Score and at least 4 on NOSPECS grade, lasting under 3 months.

V is TRBV5-1 and J is TRBJ2-3; D is uncertain. Sequenced input: blood. This receptor was identified in a woman aged 40 to 50 with Graves' ophthalmopathy. In DNA form, the CDR3 reads TGCGCCAGCGGCGATACAGGCACAGATACGCAGTATTTT. Translation: CASGDTGTDTQYF.